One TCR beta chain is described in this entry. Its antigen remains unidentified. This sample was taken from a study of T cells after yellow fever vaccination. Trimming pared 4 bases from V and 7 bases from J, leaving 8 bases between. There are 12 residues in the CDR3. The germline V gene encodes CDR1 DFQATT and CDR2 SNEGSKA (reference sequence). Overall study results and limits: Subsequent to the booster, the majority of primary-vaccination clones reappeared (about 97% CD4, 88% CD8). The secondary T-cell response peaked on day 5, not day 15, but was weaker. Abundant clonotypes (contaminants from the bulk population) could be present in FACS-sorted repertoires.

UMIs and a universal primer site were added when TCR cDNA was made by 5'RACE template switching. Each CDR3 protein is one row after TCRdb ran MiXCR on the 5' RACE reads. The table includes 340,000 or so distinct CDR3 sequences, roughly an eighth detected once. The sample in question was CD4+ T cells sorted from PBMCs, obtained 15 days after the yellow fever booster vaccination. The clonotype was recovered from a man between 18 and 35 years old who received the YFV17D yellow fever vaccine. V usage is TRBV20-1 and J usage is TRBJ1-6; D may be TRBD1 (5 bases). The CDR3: CSATAGNSPLHF. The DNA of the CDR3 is TGCAGTGCTACAGCAGGGAATTCACCCCTCCACTTT.